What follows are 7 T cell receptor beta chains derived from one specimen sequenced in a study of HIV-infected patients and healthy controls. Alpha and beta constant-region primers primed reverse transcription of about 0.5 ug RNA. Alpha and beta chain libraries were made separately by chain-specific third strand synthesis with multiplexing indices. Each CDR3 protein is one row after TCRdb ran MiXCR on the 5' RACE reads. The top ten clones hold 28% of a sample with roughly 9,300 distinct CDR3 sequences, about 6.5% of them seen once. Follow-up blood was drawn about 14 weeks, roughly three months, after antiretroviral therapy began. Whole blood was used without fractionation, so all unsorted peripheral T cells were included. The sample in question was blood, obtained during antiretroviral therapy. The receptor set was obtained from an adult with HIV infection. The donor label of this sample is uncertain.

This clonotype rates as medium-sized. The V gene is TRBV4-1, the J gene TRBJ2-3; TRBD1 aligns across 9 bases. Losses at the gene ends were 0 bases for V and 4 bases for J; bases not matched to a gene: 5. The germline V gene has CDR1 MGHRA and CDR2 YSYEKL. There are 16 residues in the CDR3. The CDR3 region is CASSQDTGTGSDTQYF. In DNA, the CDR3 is TGCGCCAGCAGCCAAGATACCGGGACAGGGTCAGATACGCAGTATTTT.

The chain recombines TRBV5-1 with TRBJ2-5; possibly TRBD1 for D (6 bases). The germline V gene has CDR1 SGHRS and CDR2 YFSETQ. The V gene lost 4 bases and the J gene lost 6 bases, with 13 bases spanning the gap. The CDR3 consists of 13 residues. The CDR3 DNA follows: TGCGCCAGCAGCGAACAGGGCAGGCAGACCCAGTACTTC. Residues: CASSEQGRQTQYF.

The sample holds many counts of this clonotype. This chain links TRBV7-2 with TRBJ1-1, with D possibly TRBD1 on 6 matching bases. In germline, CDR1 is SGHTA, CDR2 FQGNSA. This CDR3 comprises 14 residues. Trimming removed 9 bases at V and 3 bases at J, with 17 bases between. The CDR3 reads CASGGRQRYTEAFF. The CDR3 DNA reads TGTGCCAGTGGGGGCAGGCAAAGGTACACTGAAGCTTTCTTT.

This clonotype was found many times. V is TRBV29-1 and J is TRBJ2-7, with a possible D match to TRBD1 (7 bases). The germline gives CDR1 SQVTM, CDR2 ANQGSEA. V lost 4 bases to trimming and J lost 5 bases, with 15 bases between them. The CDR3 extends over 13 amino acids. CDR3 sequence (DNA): TGCAGCGTTGGGAGGGACCAGGGGGACGAGCAGTACTTC. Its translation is CSVGRDQGDEQYF.

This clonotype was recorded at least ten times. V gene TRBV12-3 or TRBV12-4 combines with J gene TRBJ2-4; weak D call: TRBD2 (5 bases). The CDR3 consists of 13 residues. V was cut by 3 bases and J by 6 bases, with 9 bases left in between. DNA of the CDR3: TGTGCCAGCAGTTTGAGGGATTTAAACATTCAGTACTTC. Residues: CASSLRDLNIQYF.

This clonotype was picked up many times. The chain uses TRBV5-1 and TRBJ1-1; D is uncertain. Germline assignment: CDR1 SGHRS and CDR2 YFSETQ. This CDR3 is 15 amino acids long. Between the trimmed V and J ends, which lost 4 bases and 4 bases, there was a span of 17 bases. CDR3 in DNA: TGCGCCAGCAGCGTGGACGTCGGTGGGAGCACTGAAGCTTTCTTT. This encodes CASSVDVGGSTEAFF.

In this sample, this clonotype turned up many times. The CDR3 sequence: CASRQGLAGGGETQYF. The CDR3 nucleotides read TGTGCCAGCAGACAAGGACTAGCGGGGGGCGGCGAGACCCAGTACTTC. This chain links TRBV7-6 with TRBJ2-5, with 14 bases matching TRBD2. The germline gives CDR1 SGHVS, CDR2 FNYEAQ. The CDR3 extends over 16 amino acids. Trimming removed 6 bases from V and 5 bases from J; junction bases left unmatched: 8.